This is a list of T cell receptor beta chains from one sample in a study of T cell responses to AZD1222 COVID-19 vaccine. The data were produced by immunoSEQ multiplex PCR, yet TCRdb's version contains in-frame clones alone and is incomplete. This sample has fewer than 200,000 clones, with approximately 92% found just once. The sample consisted of peripheral blood, taken on day 0 of AZD1222 vaccination. The receptors were gathered from an adult in good health. Each CDR3 is given with its conserved first and last residue.

v_call	j_call	cdr3_aa
TRBV18	TRBJ1-2	CASSPPGQGNYGYTF
TRBV6-5	TRBJ1-4	CASRAGTESNEKLFF
TRBV9	TRBJ2-7	CASSVGTSGSVLYEQYF
TRBV13	TRBJ1-2	CASRQGGYGYTF
TRBV7-2	TRBJ1-6	CASSYRDSNSPLHF
TRBV4-3	TRBJ1-2	CASSQDPGGAYGYTF
TRBV29-1	TRBJ2-7	CSVILRSGLREQYF
TRBV27	TRBJ2-2	CASSLVDTGELFF
TRBV6-5	TRBJ1-1	CASRTGGYVNTEAFF
TRBV7-2	TRBJ2-1	CASSLDRTSGGANEQFF
TRBV5-6	TRBJ1-5	CASSSALGGWSNQPQHF
TRBV6-4	TRBJ2-3	CASSDSEGGTTDTQYF
TRBV27	TRBJ1-5	CASSFQQGYQPQHF
TRBV7-9	TRBJ2-1	CASSLGVSSYNEQFF
TRBV9	TRBJ2-2	CASSVLSVAGELFF
TRBV28	TRBJ2-5	CASSLWEGLVQETQYF
TRBV6-2/TRBV6-3	TRBJ2-3	CASSSPWGPRGTDTQYF
TRBV2	TRBJ2-5	CASRNSGGLQETQYF
TRBV28	TRBJ2-7	CASSFGRTGPYEQYF
TRBV3-1/TRBV3-2	TRBJ1-2	CASRAPGPYGYTF
TRBV20-1	TRBJ2-1	CSASSASSPHNEQFF
TRBV10-3	TRBJ1-1	CAISGQGSEAFF
TRBV10-3	TRBJ1-2	CAITVPGVYGYTF
TRBV5-6	TRBJ2-1	CASSLSGTRTYNEQFF
TRBV27	TRBJ1-1	CASRTESNTEAFF
TRBV3-1/TRBV3-2	TRBJ2-5	CASSQSIETQYF
TRBV28	TRBJ1-2	CASSFPGADTDYGYTF
TRBV29-1	TRBJ2-1	CSALSTGGNEQFF
TRBV5-1	TRBJ1-2	CASSIGQGGGYTF
TRBV6-5	TRBJ1-2	CASSFTTGTGGYTF
TRBV18	TRBJ1-1	CASSPTNTEAFF
TRBV7-2	TRBJ1-3	CASSFSRGSGNTIYF
TRBV12-3/TRBV12-4	TRBJ2-3	CASSRGTTDTQYF
TRBV7-8	TRBJ1-5	CASSPGARGNQPQHF
TRBV6-4	TRBJ1-2	CASTLRPRDRASGYTF
TRBV24-1	TRBJ1-1	CATKREGGTEAFF
TRBV5-1	TRBJ1-4	CASSPDREREKLFF
TRBV7-9	TRBJ2-2	CARDPSSFANTGELFF
TRBV19	TRBJ2-7	CASSSPGQSYEQYF
TRBV25-1	TRBJ1-5	CASSDKTGRGDQPQHF
TRBV11-2	TRBJ2-2	CASSWGLAGKHNTGELFF
TRBV10-1	TRBJ2-3	CASSESTLPSILPDTQYF
TRBV30	TRBJ1-1	CATRDITANTEAFF
TRBV7-2	TRBJ1-1	CASSRGAVNTEAFF
TRBV5-4	TRBJ1-6	CASSATAEGSPLHF
TRBV18	TRBJ2-5	CASSRGLQETQYF
TRBV7-9	TRBJ1-3	CASSPDPGRNTIYF
TRBV28	TRBJ1-1	CASSLPDMNTEAFF
TRBV9	TRBJ1-6	CASSVGVSSSPLHF
TRBV29-1	TRBJ2-2	CSVAGGTGELFF
TRBV19	TRBJ1-1	CASSMLRGDGGIAEAFF
TRBV2	TRBJ2-2	CASSEYRNTGELFF
TRBV6-6	TRBJ1-5	CASRELDVNQPQHF
TRBV28	TRBJ2-1	CASSIGGISYNEQFF